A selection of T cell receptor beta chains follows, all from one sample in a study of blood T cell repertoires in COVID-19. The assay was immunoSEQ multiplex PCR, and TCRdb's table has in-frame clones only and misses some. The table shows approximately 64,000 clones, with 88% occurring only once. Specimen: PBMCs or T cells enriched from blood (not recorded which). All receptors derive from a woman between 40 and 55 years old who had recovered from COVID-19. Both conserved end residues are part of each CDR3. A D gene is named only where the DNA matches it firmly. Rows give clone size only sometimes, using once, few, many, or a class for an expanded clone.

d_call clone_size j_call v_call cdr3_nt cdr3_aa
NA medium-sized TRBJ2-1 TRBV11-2 TGTGCCAGCAGCCTGATTGGAGGCGGTGAGCAGTTCTTC CASSLIGGGEQFF
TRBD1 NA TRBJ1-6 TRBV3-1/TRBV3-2 TGTGCCAGCAGCCGAACAGGGGGCGATTCACCCCTCCACTTT CASSRTGGDSPLHF
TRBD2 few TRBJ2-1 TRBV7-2 TGTGCCAGCAGCTTGATAGCGGGGGGCTCAAGCTCCTACAATGAGCAGTTCTTC CASSLIAGGSSSYNEQFF
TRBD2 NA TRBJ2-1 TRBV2 TGTGCCAGCAGTGTAAGGAGGGCTAGCGGGGCCTACAATGAGCAGTTCTTC CASSVRRASGAYNEQFF
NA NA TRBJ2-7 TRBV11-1 TGTGCCAGCAGCTTAGGAGGTCAGGGGAGCCGCGAGCAGTACTTC CASSLGGQGSREQYF
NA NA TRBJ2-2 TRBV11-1 TGTGCCAGCAGCTTAGGGGGCGGATACACCGGGGAGCTGTTTTTT CASSLGGGYTGELFF
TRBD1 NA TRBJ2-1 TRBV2 TGTGCCAGCAGTCAGGACAGGGTGGGGTTCTTC CASSQDRVGFF
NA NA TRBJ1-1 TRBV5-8 TGTGCCAGCAGCCGGACAGCCGAAGCTTTCTTT CASSRTAEAFF
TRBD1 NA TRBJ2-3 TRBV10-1 TGCGCCAGCAGTGAGTCCACTACAGGGGGCACGGATACGCAGTATTTT CASSESTTGGTDTQYF
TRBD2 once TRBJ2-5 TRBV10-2 TGCGCCAGCATGGGAGCGGGGGGGCGCGGAGAGACCCAGTACTTC CASMGAGGRGETQYF
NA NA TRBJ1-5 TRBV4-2 TGTGCCAGCCGTGAAGAGGGTGGAAGCAATCAGCCCCAGCATTTT CASREEGGSNQPQHF
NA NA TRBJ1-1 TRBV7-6 TGTGCCAGCAGCTTAGCGACGGGTAATACTGAAGCTTTCTTT CASSLATGNTEAFF
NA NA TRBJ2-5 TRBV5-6 TGTGCCAGCAGCCTCCTTGAGGGGGGGGCCTTTATGGAGACCCAGTACTTC CASSLLEGGAFMETQYF
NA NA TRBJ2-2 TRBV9 TGTGCCAGCAGCGTAGATGGAGGGAAGGGGTTAGGCACCGGGGAGCTGTTTTTT CASSVDGGKGLGTGELFF
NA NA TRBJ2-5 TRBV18 TGTGCCAGCTCACCCCAGGCACAAGAGACCCAGTACTTC CASSPQAQETQYF
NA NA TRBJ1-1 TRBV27 TGTGCCAGCAGTCCGGGGTCCCCTGAAGCTTTCTTT CASSPGSPEAFF
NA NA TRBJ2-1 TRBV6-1 TGTGCCAGCAGTGAATACCCTCGGGGGATTGAGTCCTACAATGAGCAGTTCTTC CASSEYPRGIESYNEQFF
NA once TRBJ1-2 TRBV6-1 TGTGCCAGCAGTGAAAGCGGTCAGGTCGTGGGCTACACCTTC CASSESGQVVGYTF
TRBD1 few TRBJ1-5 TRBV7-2 TGTGCCAGCAGCCGGACAGGGGGGCCTCAGCCCCAGCATTTT CASSRTGGPQPQHF
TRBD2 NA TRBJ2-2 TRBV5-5 TGTGCCAGCAGCGTAGGACTAGCGGGGGGAACCGGGGAGCTGTTTTTT CASSVGLAGGTGELFF
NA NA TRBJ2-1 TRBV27 TGTGCCAGCAGTTTAATAATGGGACTTTCCGACAATGAGCAGTTCTTC CASSLIMGLSDNEQFF
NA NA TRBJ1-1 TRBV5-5 TGTGCCAGCAGCTTTTTTGACTGGAACACTGAAGCTTTCTTT CASSFFDWNTEAFF
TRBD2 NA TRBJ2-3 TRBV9 TGTGCCAGCAGCACCCGTGAAGCGGGGGGAATTCCGTCAGATACGCAGTATTTT CASSTREAGGIPSDTQYF
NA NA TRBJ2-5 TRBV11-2 TGTGCCAGCAGCTTAGTCCCCGACAGTGCCTGGTCGACCCAGTACTTC CASSLVPDSAWSTQYF
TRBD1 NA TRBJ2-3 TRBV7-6 TGTGCCAGCAGCCGTCGAGGACAGGTCGATACGCAGTATTTT CASSRRGQVDTQYF
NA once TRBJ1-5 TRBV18 TGTGCCAGCTCACCACCGTTGGGGGGGGGACAGCCCCAGCATTTT CASSPPLGGGQPQHF
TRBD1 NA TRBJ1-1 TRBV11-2 TGTGCCAGCAGCTGGGACAGGGCCACTGAAGCTTTCTTT CASSWDRATEAFF
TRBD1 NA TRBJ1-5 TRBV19 TGTGCCAGTAGTATAGATCTGGAAGGGGGCGGTCAGCCCCAGCATTTT CASSIDLEGGGQPQHF
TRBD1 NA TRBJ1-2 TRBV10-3 TGTGCCATCAGTGACCTGGGGGGGGACAGGGCCTATGGCTACACCTTC CAISDLGGDRAYGYTF
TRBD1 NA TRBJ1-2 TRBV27 TGTGCCAGCAGTTTGGGACAGGGTGACTATGGCTACACCTTC CASSLGQGDYGYTF
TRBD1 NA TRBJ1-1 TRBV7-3 TGTGCCAGCAGCCCAGGAGGGGGCCTCATGAACACTGAAGCTTTCTTT CASSPGGGLMNTEAFF
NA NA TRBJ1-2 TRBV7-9 TGTGCCAGCAGCTTAGGGCAGGGCTACACCTTC CASSLGQGYTF
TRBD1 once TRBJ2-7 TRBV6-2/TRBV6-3 TGTGCCAGCAGTTCCCGGACAGGGGATATCAAGCAGTACTTC CASSSRTGDIKQYF
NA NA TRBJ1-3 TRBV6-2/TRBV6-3 TGTGCCAGCAGTTACCGACAGGATTACGGAAACACCATATATTTT CASSYRQDYGNTIYF
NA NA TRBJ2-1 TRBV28 TGTGCCAGCACTGCACTAGTCAATGAGCAGTTCTTC CASTALVNEQFF
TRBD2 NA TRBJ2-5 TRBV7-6 TGTGCCAGCAGCCTTAGCGGGGGGGATATGGAGACCCAGTACTTC CASSLSGGDMETQYF
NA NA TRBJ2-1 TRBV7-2 TGTGCCAGCAGCCGCCTCAGGGACAATGAGCAGTTCTTC CASSRLRDNEQFF
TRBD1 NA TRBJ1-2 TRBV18 TGTGCCAGCTCACCACTGGCCTCCGGGACAGGGCGGACCAAGTCTAACTATGGCTACACCTTC CASSPLASGTGRTKSNYGYTF
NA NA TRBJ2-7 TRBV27 TGTGCCAGCAGCCCACCGGGACACCCTTACGAGCAGTACTTC CASSPPGHPYEQYF
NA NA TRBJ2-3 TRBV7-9 TGTGCCAGCAGCTACCGCCTCTTGCAGGGGGGTACAGATACGCAGTATTTT CASSYRLLQGGTDTQYF
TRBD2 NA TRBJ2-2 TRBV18 TGTGCCAGCTCACCAGGGACTAGCGGGAACACCGGGGAGCTGTTTTTT CASSPGTSGNTGELFF
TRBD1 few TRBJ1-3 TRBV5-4 TGTGCCAGCAGCGCACCGACAGGGCCCTCTGGAAACACCATATATTTT CASSAPTGPSGNTIYF
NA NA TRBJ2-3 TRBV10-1 TGCGCCAGCAGTCTACAGGTCCTTAGCACAGATACGCAGTATTTT CASSLQVLSTDTQYF
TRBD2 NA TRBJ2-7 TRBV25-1 TGTGCCAGCAGTGCCGGGGGGTACTCCTACGAGCAGTACTTC CASSAGGYSYEQYF
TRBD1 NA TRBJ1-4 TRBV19 TGTGCCAGTAGTATAGGTCAGGGGGGTAATGAAAAACTGTTTTTT CASSIGQGGNEKLFF
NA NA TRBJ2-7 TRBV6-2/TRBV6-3 TGTGCCAGCAGTTCATACACCCTCTACGAGCAGTACTTC CASSSYTLYEQYF
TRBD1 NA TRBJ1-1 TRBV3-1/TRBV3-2 TGTGCCAGCAGCCAAGTGTGGCAGGGGGAGAGAGGGACTGAAGCTTTCTTT CASSQVWQGERGTEAFF
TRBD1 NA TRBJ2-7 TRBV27 TGTGCCAGCAGTTCGCCCGGGACAGGTATTTACGAGCAGTACTTC CASSSPGTGIYEQYF
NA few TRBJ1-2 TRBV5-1 TGCGCCAGCAGCTTGGGAACAGGGAGGGTGGACTATGGCTACACCTTC CASSLGTGRVDYGYTF
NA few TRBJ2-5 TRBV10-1 TGCGCCAGCAGGCGGGGAATCCAAGAGACCCAGTACTTC CASRRGIQETQYF
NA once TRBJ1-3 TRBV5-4 TGTGCCAGCAGCTTAACAGGGACGGGAGGAAACACCATATATTTT CASSLTGTGGNTIYF
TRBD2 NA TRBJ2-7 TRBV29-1 TGCAGCGTTGCTAGTCGGGGGGAATACTACGAGCAGTACTTC CSVASRGEYYEQYF
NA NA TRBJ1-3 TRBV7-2 TGTGCCAGCAGCCTTTACTCTGGAAACACCATATATTTT CASSLYSGNTIYF
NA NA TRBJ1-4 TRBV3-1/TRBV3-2 TGTGCCAGCAGCCAAGATTTATTAGAAAAACTGTTTTTT CASSQDLLEKLFF
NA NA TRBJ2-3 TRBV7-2 TGTGCCAGCAGCTTAGCTAGCGGAACAGATACGCAGTATTTT CASSLASGTDTQYF
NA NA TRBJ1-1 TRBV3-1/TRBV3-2 TGTGCCAGCAGCCAAGATTATTCTTGGGACAATAACACTGAAGCTTTCTTT CASSQDYSWDNNTEAFF
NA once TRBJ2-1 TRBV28 TGTGCCAGCAGTTTAGGGGGCATCAGGGTCGATGAGCAGTTCTTC CASSLGGIRVDEQFF
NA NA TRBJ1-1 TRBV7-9 TGTGCCAGCAGCTTAGACAGATATAACACTGAAGCTTTCTTT CASSLDRYNTEAFF
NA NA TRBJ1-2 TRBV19 TGTGCCAGTAGTATAGGGACAGACCAGAACTATGGCTACACCTTC CASSIGTDQNYGYTF